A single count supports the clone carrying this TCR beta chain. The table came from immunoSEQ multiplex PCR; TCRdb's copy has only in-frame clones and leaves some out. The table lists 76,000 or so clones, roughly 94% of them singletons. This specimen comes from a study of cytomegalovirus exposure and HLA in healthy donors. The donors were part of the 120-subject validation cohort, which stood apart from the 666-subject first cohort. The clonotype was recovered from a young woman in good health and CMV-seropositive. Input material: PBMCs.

The CDR3 sequence: CASLKNTEAFF. The CDR3 nucleotides are TGTGCCAGCCTTAAGAACACTGAAGCTTTCTTT. This chain connects TRBV6-5 to TRBJ1-1; unclear D gene. Germline lookup yields CDR1 MNHEY and CDR2 SVGAGI. The CDR3 consists of 11 residues. V lost 8 bases to trimming and J lost 1 base, with 5 bases between them.